Listed here are 21 T cell receptor beta chains from one sample, sequenced in a study of T cell responses to AZD1222 COVID-19 vaccine. The protocol was immunoSEQ multiplex PCR, while the TCRdb copy is restricted to in-frame clones and leaves out a portion. The table has around 56,000 clones, around 90% seen once. Sequencing used peripheral blood, obtained 28 days after the second AZD1222 dose. The receptors come from an adult who received the AZD1222 COVID-19 vaccine.

This chain uses TRBV6-5 with TRBJ2-7, with a weak D call TRBD2 (6 bases). V was clipped by 2 bases and J by 4 bases, with 12 bases between them. The CDR3 sequence is 14 residues long. CDR1 and CDR2 from the germline V gene are MNHEY and SVGAGI. The CDR3 sequence is CASSYGGSGYEQYF. The CDR3, as DNA: TGTGCCAGCAGTTACGGCGGTAGCGGATACGAGCAGTACTTC.

This chain uses TRBV5-1 with TRBJ2-7; D may match TRBD1 or TRBD2 (5 bases each). The CDR3 totals 13 residues. The V gene's germline CDR1 is SGHRS and CDR2 YFSETQ. V was trimmed by 0 bases and J by 7 bases, leaving 11 bases between them. The CDR3 is CASSLDGAGEQYF. In DNA, the CDR3 is TGCGCCAGCAGCTTGGACGGGGCAGGGGAGCAGTACTTC.

The gene calls are TRBV7-8 and TRBJ1-5, with no clear D. This CDR3 is built from 14 residues. Germline values: CDR1 SGHVS, CDR2 FQNEAQ. The V and J ends lost 1 base and 3 bases respectively, with 7 bases between them. The CDR3 DNA reads TGTGCCAGCAGCTTAGACACCTTCAATCAGCCCCAGCATTTT. This encodes CASSLDTFNQPQHF. Filled out from reference TRBV7-8 and TRBJ1-5, the complete variable domain reads GAGVSQSPRYKVAKRGQDVALRCDPISGHVSLFWYQQALGQGPEFLTYFQNEAQLDKSGLPSDRFFAERPEGSVSTLKIQRTQQEDSAVYLCASSLDTFNQPQHFGDGTRLSIL.

V usage is TRBV19 and J usage is TRBJ1-5; a possible D gene is TRBD1 (5 bases). Germline lookup yields CDR1 LNHDA and CDR2 SQIVND (reference sequence). CDR3 length equals 12 residues. V was shortened by 4 bases and J by 15 bases, with 16 bases between the two germline ends. The CDR3 sequence is CASSTLGTTTHF. CDR3 nucleotides: TGTGCCAGTAGTACCCTCGGGACGACCACGCATTTT.

The J gene is TRBJ1-2, the V gene TRBV11-2; D not resolved. Germline V CDR1 and CDR2: SGHAT, FQNNGV. V lost 1 base, J lost 5 bases, and 8 bases lay in between. The CDR3 sequence is 13 residues long. Written as DNA, the CDR3 is TGTGCCAGCAGCTTAGGCGGACTATATGGCTACACCTTC. Amino acids: CASSLGGLYGYTF.

The chain recombines TRBV6-5 with TRBJ1-6, with D tentatively TRBD1 (6 bases). The V end was cut by 7 bases, the J end by 6 bases, with 16 bases between. CDR1 is MNHEY, CDR2 SVGAGI, per germline. The CDR3 extends over 15 amino acids. The CDR3 is CASTRVDSSNSPLHF. For the CDR3, the DNA is TGTGCCAGCACCAGGGTGGACAGTTCTAATTCACCCCTCCACTTT.

The chain uses TRBV7-2 and TRBJ2-3; the match to TRBD2 covers 10 bases. Germline loops: CDR1 SGHTA, CDR2 FQGNSA. The V gene end was trimmed by 4 bases and the J gene end by 0 bases; junction bases not matched to a gene: 10. The CDR3 is 18 residues long. The chain's CDR3 is CASSSILLAGTSTDTQYF. CDR3 DNA sequence: TGTGCCAGCAGCTCAATCCTACTAGCGGGGACTAGCACAGATACGCAGTATTTT.

J is TRBJ2-1 and V is TRBV19; TRBD1 agrees at 8 bases. The J segment lost 0 bases and the V segment lost 4 bases, leaving 14 bases of the junction unmatched. The CDR3 spans 19 residues. Germline lookup yields CDR1 LNHDA and CDR2 SQIVND (reference sequence). The CDR3 reads CASSTGVQGGQLSYNEQFF. DNA of the CDR3: TGTGCCAGTAGTACTGGGGTACAGGGGGGCCAGCTCTCCTACAATGAGCAGTTCTTC.

This sequence joins TRBV5-4 and TRBJ1-2; D is undetermined. The V and J ends lost 4 bases and 4 bases respectively, with 14 bases between them. The CDR3 runs to 14 residues. The germline V gene has CDR1 SGHNT and CDR2 YYREEE (reference sequence). The CDR3 region is CASSPTGGSYGYTF. The DNA of the CDR3 is TGTGCCAGCAGCCCCACCGGAGGGAGCTATGGCTACACCTTC.

The chain is built from TRBV2 and TRBJ2-5, with 12 bases matching TRBD2. Germline V gene data show CDR1 as SNHLY and CDR2 as FYNNEI. This CDR3 has 15 amino acids. Trimming removed 5 bases from V and 5 bases from J; junction bases left unmatched: 6. Here the CDR3 DNA reads TGTGCCAGCAGTACGGGGACTAGCGGGTCGGAGACCCAGTACTTC. This encodes CASSTGTSGSETQYF.

This chain joins TRBV6-6 and TRBJ1-6; no firm D call. Between the trimmed V and J ends, which lost 2 bases and 7 bases, there was a span of 12 bases. CDR1 and CDR2 from the germline V gene are MNHNY and SVGAGI (reference sequence). The CDR3 runs 15 residues. CDR3 sequence reads: CASSYRAQLNSPLHF. The CDR3 DNA sequence: TGTGCCAGCAGTTACCGGGCGCAGTTAAATTCACCCCTCCACTTT.

This clone came up once. The gene calls are TRBV29-1 and TRBJ1-5, with 8 bases identical to TRBD1. This CDR3 has 13 amino acids. Germline V gene sequence: CDR1 SQVTM, CDR2 ANQGSEA. The CDR3 region has the DNA TGCAGTGTCGGACAGGGTTCGGATCAGCCCCAGCATTTT. Translating it yields CSVGQGSDQPQHF.

J is TRBJ1-2 and V is TRBV12-3 or TRBV12-4; D is possibly TRBD1 (5 bases). V shed 5 bases and J shed 1 base, with 8 bases lying between them. This CDR3 spans 13 amino acids. CDR3 sequence: CASSLQDNYGYTF. In DNA form, the CDR3 reads TGTGCCAGCAGTCTACAGGATAACTATGGCTACACCTTC.

This clone has only one observation. This chain uses TRBV7-2 with TRBJ2-7; no firm D call. Trimming pared 4 bases from V and 4 bases from J, leaving 8 bases between. CDR3 length equals 12 residues. CDR1 is SGHTA, CDR2 FQGNSA, per germline. CDR3 coding DNA: TGTGCCAGCAGCTCTAACTGGTACGAGCAGTACTTC. This gives the protein CASSSNWYEQYF.

This chain joins TRBV10-3 and TRBJ1-3; the match to TRBD1 covers 10 bases. Germline V gene data show CDR1 as ENHRY and CDR2 as SYGVKD. This CDR3 comprises 15 residues. Trimming cost V 7 bases and J 3 bases; bases outside gene matches: 6. For the CDR3, the DNA is TGTGCCATCATGGCCGGGACAGGGGATGGAAACACCATATATTTT. It encodes CAIMAGTGDGNTIYF.

The V call is TRBV24-1, the J call TRBJ2-7, with D unresolved. Germline CDR1 reads KGHDR; CDR2 reads SFDVKD. V was trimmed by 3 bases and J by 5 bases, leaving 13 bases between them. CDR3 size: 14 residues. The DNA of the CDR3 is TGTGCCACCAGTGATAATGGGGAAGGCGACGAGCAGTACTTC. This translates into CATSDNGEGDEQYF.

This clone was recorded a few times. The CDR3: CASSRYTNEKLFF. Written as DNA, the CDR3 is TGTGCCAGCAGTAGATATACTAATGAAAAACTGTTTTTT. The V gene is TRBV3-1 (or the pseudogene TRBV3-2), the J gene TRBJ1-4; D is unclear. The CDR3 is 13 residues long. V lost 6 bases, J lost 2 bases, and 7 bases lay in between. The germline CDR1 and CDR2 sequences are LGHDT and YNNKEL (reference sequence).

The rearrangement uses TRBV5-1 and TRBJ2-7; the D is unclear. V lost 2 bases and J 0 bases, leaving 9 bases between the germline ends. Per the germline V gene, CDR1 is SGHRS and CDR2 is YFSETQ. The CDR3 has 14 residues. Here the CDR3 DNA reads TGCGCCAGCAGCTTACAAACAAGCTCCTACGAGCAGTACTTC. Translating it yields CASSLQTSSYEQYF.

This clone was seen only once. The chain joins TRBV27 to TRBJ1-5; tentative D call: TRBD1 (5 bases). The germline V gene encodes CDR1 MNHEY and CDR2 SMNVEV (reference sequence). Trimming stripped 2 bases from V and 5 bases from J, with 10 bases between. The CDR3 extends over 14 amino acids. DNA for the CDR3: TGTGCCAGCAGTTTAGGCAGGGCTGATCAGCCCCAGCATTTT. Amino acids: CASSLGRADQPQHF.

This clone was seen a single time. The chain employs TRBV7-9 and TRBJ1-5, with a possible D match to TRBD1 (6 bases). Germline lookup yields CDR1 SEHNR and CDR2 FQNEAQ (reference sequence). V was cut by 1 base and J by 6 bases, with 10 bases left in between. The CDR3 consists of 14 residues. Here the CDR3 DNA reads TGTGCCAGCAGCTTAGAGGGGGGGTTTCAGCCCCAGCATTTT. As protein: CASSLEGGFQPQHF.

This chain connects TRBV4-2 to TRBJ2-2; TRBD2 matches 9 bases. The junction had 7 bases not matched to a gene; V was cut back by 4 bases and J by 7 bases. The CDR3 is made up of 15 amino acids. The germline V gene has CDR1 LGHNA and CDR2 YNFKEQ. Here the CDR3 reads CASSRAGGEGGELFF. CDR3 nucleotides: TGTGCCAGCAGCCGAGCGGGAGGCGAGGGCGGGGAGCTGTTTTTT.